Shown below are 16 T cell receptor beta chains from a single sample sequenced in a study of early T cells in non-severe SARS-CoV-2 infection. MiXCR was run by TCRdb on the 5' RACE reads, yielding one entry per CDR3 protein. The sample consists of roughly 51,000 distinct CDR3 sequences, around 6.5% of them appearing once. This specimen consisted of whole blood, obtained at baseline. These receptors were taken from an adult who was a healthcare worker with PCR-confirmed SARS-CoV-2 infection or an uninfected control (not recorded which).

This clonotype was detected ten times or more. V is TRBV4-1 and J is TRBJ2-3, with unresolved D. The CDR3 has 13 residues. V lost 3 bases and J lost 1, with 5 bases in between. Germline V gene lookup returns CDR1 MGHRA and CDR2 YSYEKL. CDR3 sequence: CASSHQGTDTQYF. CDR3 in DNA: TGCGCCAGCAGCCACCAGGGCACAGATACGCAGTATTTT.

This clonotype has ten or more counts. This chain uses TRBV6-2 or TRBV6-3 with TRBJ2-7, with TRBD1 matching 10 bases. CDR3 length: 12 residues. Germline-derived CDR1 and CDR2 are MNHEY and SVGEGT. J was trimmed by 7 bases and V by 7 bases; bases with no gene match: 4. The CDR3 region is CASTRGQGEQYF. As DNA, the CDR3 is TGTGCCAGCACCAGGGGACAGGGGGAGCAGTACTTC.

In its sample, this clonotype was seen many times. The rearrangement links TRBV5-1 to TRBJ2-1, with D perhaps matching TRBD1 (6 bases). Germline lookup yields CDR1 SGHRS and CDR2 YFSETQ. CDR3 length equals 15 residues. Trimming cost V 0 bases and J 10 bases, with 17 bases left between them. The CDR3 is CASSLVGQGLGEQFF. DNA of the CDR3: TGCGCCAGCAGCTTGGTGGGACAAGGTCTTGGGGAGCAGTTCTTC.

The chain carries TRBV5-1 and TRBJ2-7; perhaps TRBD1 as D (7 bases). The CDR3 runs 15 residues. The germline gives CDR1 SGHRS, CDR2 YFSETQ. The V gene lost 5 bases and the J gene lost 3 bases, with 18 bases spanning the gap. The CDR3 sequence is CASRVEGQPFYEQYF. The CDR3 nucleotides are TGCGCCAGCAGGGTGGAGGGACAGCCTTTCTACGAGCAGTACTTC.

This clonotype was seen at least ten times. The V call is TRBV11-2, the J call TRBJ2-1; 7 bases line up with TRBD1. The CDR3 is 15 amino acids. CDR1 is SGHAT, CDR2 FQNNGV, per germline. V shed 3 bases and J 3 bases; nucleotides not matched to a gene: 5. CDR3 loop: CASSFRDRVYNEQFF. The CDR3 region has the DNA TGTGCCAGCAGCTTCCGGGACAGAGTCTACAATGAGCAGTTCTTC.

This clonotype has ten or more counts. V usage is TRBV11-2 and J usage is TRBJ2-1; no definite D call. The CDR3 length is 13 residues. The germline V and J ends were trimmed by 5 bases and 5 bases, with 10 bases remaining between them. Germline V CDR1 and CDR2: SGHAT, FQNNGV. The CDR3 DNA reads TGTGCCAGCAGCACCCGGGTCGACAATGAGCAGTTCTTC. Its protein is CASSTRVDNEQFF.

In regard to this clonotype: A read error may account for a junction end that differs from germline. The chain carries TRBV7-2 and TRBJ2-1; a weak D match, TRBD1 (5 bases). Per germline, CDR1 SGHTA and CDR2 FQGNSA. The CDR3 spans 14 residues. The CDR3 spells CASSLGRQNNELFF. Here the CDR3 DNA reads TGTGCCAGCAGCTTAGGAAGACAGAACAATGAGCTGTTCTTC. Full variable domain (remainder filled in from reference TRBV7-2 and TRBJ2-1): GAGVSQSPSNKVTEKGKDVELRCDPISGHTALYWYRQSLGQGLEFLIYFQGNSAPDKSGLPSDRFSAERTGGSVSTLTIQRTQQEDSAVYLCASSLGRQNNELFFGPGTRLTVL.

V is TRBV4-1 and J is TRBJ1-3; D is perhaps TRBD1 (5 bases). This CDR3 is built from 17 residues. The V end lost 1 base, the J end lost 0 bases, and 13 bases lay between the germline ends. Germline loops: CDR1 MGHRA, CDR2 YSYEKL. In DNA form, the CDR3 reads TGCGCCAGCAGCCAAGCCCGGGGGGGTACCTCTGGAAACACCATATATTTT. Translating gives CASSQARGGTSGNTIYF.

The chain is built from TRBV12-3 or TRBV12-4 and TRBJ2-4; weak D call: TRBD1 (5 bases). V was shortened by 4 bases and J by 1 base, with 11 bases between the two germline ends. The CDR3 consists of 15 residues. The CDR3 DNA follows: TGTGCCAGCAGTTCCCCCCCAGGGGCCAAAAACATTCAGTACTTC. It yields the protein CASSSPPGAKNIQYF.

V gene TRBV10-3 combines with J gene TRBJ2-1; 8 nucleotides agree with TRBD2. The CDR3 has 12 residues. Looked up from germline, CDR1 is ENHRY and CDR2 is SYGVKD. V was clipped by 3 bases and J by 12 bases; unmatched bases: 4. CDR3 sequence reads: CAISEVSGGQFF. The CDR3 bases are TGTGCCATCAGTGAAGTCAGCGGGGGGCAGTTCTTC.

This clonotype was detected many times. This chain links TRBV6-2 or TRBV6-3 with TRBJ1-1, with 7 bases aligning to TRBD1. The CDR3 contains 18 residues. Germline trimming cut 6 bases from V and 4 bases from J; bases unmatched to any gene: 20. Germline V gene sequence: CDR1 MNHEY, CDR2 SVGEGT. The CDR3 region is CASRPGQTRAGGRTEAFF. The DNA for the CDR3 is TGTGCCAGCAGACCGGGACAGACACGGGCCGGTGGCCGCACTGAAGCTTTCTTT.

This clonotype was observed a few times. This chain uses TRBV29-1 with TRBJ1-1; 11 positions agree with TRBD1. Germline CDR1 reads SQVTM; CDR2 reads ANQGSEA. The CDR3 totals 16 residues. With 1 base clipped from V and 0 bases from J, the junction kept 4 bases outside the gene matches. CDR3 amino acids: CSVEGGDRGMNTEAFF. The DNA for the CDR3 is TGCAGCGTTGAAGGAGGGGACAGGGGGATGAACACTGAAGCTTTCTTT.

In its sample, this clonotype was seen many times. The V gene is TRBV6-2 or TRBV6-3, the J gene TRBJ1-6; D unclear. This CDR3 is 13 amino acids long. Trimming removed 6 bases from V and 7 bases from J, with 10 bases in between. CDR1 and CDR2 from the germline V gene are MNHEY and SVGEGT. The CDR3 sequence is CASSDVRNSPLHF. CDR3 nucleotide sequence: TGTGCCAGCAGCGACGTTAGGAATTCACCCCTCCACTTT.

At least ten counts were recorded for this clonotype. The CDR3 nucleotides read TGCAGTGCTAGAGCCCCTAACTATGGCTACACCTTC. Amino acids: CSARAPNYGYTF. The chain recombines TRBV20-1 with TRBJ1-2; D not resolved. V lost 1 base and J 0 bases, leaving 3 bases between the germline ends. Germline loops: CDR1 DFQATT, CDR2 SNEGSKA (reference sequence). There are 12 residues in the CDR3.

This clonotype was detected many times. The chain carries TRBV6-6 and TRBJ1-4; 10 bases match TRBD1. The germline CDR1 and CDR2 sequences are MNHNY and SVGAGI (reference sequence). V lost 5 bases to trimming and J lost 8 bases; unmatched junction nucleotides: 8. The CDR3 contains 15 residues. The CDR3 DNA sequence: TGTGCCAGCAGTCAGGGACAGGGGTTGTGGGAAAAACTGTTTTTT. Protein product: CASSQGQGLWEKLFF.

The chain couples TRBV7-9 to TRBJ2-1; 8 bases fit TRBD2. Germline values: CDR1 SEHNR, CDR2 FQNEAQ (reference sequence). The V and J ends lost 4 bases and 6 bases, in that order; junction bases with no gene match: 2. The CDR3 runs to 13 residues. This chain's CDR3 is CASSSAGGNEQFF. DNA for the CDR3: TGTGCCAGCAGCTCCGCGGGGGGCAATGAGCAGTTCTTC. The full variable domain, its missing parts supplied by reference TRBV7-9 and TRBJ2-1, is DTGVSQNPRHKITKRGQNVTFRCDPISEHNRLYWYRQTLGQGPEFLTYFQNEAQLEKSRLLSDRFSAERPKGSFSTLEIQRTEQGDSAMYLCASSSAGGNEQFFGPGTRLTVL.